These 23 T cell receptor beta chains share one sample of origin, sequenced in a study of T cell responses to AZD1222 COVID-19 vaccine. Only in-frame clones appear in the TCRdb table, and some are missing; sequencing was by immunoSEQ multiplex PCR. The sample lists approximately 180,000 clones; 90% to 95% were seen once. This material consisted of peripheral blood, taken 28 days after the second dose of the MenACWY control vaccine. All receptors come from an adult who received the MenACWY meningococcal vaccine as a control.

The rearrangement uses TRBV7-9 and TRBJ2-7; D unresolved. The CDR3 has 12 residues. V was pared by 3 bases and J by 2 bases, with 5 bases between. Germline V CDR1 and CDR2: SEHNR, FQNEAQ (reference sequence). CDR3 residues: CASSFSTYEQYF. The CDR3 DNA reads TGTGCCAGCAGCTTTTCGACCTACGAGCAGTACTTC.

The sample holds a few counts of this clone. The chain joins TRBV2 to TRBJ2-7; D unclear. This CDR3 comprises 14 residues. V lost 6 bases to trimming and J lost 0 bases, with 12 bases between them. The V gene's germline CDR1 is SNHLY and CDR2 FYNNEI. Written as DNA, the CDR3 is TGTGCCAGCAGGAACTTCGACACCTCCTACGAGCAGTACTTC. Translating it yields CASRNFDTSYEQYF.

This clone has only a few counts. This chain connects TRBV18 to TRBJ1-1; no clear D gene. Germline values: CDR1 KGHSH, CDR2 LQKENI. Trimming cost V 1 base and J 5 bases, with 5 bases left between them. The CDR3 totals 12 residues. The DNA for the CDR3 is TGTGCCAGCTCACCACATAGGACTGAAGCTTTCTTT. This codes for CASSPHRTEAFF.

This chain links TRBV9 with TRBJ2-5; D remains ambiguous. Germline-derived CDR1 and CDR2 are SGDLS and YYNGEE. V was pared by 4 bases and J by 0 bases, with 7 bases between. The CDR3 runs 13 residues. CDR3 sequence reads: CASSPRHQETQYF. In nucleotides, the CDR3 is TGTGCCAGCAGCCCACGGCACCAAGAGACCCAGTACTTC.

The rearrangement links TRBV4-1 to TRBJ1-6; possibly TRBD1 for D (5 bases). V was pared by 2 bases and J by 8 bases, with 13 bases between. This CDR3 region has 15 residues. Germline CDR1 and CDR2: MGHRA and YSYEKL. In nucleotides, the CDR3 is TGCGCCAGCAGCCAACAAGACCGGGGCCATTCACCCCTCCACTTT. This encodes CASSQQDRGHSPLHF.

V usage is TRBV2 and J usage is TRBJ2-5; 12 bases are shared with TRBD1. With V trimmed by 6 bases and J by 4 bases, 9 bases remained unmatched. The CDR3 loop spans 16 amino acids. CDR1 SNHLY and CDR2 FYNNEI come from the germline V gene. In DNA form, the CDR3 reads TGTGCCAGCAGGCCAAGGGGACAGGGGGCCCGAGAGACCCAGTACTTC. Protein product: CASRPRGQGARETQYF.

This CDR3 is CASSPGDSWGYTF. The CDR3 nucleotides read TGTGCCAGCAGTCCCGGGGACTCGTGGGGCTACACCTTC. The chain is built from TRBV28 and TRBJ1-2, with TRBD1 as a possible D gene (5 bases). CDR3 size: 13 residues. Looked up from germline, CDR1 is MDHEN and CDR2 is SYDVKM. Trimming took off 5 bases at V and 8 bases at J, with 15 bases between the two ends.

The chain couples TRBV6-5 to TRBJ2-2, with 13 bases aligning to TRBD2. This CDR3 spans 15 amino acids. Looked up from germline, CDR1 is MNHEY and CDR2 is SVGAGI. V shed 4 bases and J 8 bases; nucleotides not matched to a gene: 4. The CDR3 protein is CASSSGTSGEGELFF. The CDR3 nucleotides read TGTGCCAGCAGTTCCGGGACTAGCGGGGAGGGGGAGCTGTTTTTT.

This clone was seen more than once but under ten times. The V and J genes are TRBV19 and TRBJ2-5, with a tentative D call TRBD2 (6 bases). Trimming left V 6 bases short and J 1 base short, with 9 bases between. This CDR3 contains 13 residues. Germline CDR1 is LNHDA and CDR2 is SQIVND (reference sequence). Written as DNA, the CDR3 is TGTGCCAGTAGGGGGGGACTCCAAGAGACCCAGTACTTC. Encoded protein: CASRGGLQETQYF.

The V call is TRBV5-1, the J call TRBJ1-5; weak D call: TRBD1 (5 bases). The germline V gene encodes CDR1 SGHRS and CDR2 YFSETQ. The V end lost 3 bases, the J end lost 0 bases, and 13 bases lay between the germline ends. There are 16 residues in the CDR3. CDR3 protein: CASSSQGPYSNQPQHF. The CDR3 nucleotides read TGCGCCAGCAGCTCCCAGGGACCCTATAGCAATCAGCCCCAGCATTTT.

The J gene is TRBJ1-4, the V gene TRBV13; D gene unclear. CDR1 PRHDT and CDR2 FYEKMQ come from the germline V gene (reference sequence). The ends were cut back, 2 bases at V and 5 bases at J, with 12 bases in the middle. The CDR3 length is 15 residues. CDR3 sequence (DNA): TGTGCCAGCAGCTTATGGGGATCGGTGAATGAAAAACTGTTTTTT. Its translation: CASSLWGSVNEKLFF.

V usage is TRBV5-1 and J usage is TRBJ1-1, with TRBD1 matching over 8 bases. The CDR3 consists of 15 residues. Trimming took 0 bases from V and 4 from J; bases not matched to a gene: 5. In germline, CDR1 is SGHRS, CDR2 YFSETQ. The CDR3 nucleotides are TGCGCCAGCAGCTTGGCCCAGGGGGCCGGCACTGAAGCTTTCTTT. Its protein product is CASSLAQGAGTEAFF.

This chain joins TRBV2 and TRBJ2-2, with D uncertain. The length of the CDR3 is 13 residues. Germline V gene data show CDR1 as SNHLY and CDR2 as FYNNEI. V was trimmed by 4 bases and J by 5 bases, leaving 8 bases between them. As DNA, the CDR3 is TGTGCCAGCAGTGGGCCGGAAACCGGGGAGCTGTTTTTT. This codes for CASSGPETGELFF.

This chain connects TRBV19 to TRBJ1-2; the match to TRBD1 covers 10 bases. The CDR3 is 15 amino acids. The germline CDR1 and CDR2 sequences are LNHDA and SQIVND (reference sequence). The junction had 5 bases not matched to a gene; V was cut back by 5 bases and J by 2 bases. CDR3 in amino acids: CASSPTGQGNYGYTF. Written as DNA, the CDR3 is TGTGCCAGTAGTCCAACGGGACAGGGGAACTATGGCTACACCTTC.

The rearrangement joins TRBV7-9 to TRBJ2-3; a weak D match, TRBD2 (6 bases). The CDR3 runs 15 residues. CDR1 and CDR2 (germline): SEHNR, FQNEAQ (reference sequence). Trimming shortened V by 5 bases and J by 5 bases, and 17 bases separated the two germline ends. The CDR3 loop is CASSTLGGSEDTQYF. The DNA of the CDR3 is TGTGCCAGCAGCACTCTTGGGGGGTCGGAAGATACGCAGTATTTT.

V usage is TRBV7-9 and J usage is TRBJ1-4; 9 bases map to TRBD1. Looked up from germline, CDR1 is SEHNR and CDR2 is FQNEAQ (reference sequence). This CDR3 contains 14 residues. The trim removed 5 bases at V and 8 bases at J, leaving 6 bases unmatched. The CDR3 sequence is CASSPGQGKEKLFF. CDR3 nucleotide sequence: TGTGCCAGCAGCCCTGGACAGGGGAAAGAAAAACTGTTTTTT.

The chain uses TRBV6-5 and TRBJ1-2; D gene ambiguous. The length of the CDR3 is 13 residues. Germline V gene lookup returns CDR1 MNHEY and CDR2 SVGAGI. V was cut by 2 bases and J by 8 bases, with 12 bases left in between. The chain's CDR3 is CASSYRAGLGYTF. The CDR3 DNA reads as TGTGCCAGCAGTTACCGGGCCGGACTAGGCTACACCTTC.

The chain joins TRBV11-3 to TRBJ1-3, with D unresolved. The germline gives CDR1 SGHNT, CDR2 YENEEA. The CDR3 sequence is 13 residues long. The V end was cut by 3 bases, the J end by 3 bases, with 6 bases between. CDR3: CASSFDYGNTIYF. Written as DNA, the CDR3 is TGTGCCAGCAGCTTCGATTATGGAAACACCATATATTTT. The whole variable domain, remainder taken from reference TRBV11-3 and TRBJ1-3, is EAGVVQSPRYKIIEKKQPVAFWCNPISGHNTLYWYLQNLGQGPELLIRYENEEAVDDSQLPKDRFSAERLKGVDSTLKIQPAELGDSAVYLCASSFDYGNTIYFGEGSWLTVV.

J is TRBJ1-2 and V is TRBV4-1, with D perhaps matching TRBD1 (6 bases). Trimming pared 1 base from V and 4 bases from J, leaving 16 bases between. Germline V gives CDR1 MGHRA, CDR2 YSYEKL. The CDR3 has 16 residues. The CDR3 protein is CASSQVLGGRAYGYTF. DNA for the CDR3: TGCGCCAGCAGCCAAGTACTCGGGGGGCGAGCCTATGGCTACACCTTC.

Here the CDR3 reads CASSRGTGFTDTQYF. The CDR3 DNA is TGTGCCAGCTCACGAGGGACAGGGTTCACAGATACGCAGTATTTT. The chain has TRBV18 and TRBJ2-3; 9 bases align to TRBD1. V lost 4 bases and J lost 2; bases outside the gene matches: 4. The germline CDR1 and CDR2 sequences are KGHSH and LQKENI. The CDR3 extends over 15 amino acids.

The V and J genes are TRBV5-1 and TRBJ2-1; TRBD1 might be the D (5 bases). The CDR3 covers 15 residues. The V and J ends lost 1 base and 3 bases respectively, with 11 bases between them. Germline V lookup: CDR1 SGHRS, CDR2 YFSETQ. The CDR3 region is CASSLTAGFYNEQFF. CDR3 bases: TGCGCCAGCAGCTTGACGGCAGGGTTCTACAATGAGCAGTTCTTC.

The CDR3 spells CASSFSDLNEKLFF. The CDR3 coding sequence is TGTGCCAGCAGCTTTAGTGACCTTAATGAAAAACTGTTTTTT. The chain couples TRBV7-9 to TRBJ1-4; D is unresolved. Trimming took 3 bases from V and 4 from J, leaving 9 bases between them. The germline CDR1 and CDR2 sequences are SEHNR and FQNEAQ (reference sequence). The CDR3 has 14 residues.

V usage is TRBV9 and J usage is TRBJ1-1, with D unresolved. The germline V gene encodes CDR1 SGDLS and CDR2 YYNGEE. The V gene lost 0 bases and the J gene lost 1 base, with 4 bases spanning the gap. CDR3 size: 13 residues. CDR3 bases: TGTGCCAGCAGCGTAGCGGCGAACACTGAAGCTTTCTTT. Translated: CASSVAANTEAFF.